This record looks at one T cell receptor beta chain sequence and its context. No antigen is known for it. PCR amplification relied on 60 Vbeta primers (plus 13 Jbeta primers). Profiling relied on immunoSEQ multiplex PCR, and the TCRdb table lists in-frame clones only, not all of them. With 75,000 to 95,000 clones in the sample, the ten largest clones hold 1.5%. Germline CDR1 is LNHDA and CDR2 is SQIVND (reference sequence). Trimming stripped 11 bases from V and 8 bases from J, with 34 bases between. This CDR3 contains 18 residues. This entry belongs to a study of cytomegalovirus exposure and HLA in healthy donors. Study-level points and caveats: It was reported in a later analysis that an Asian-associated ancestry cluster showed fewer N-insertions than the roughly 620-donor mean.

The TCR comes from a woman aged 55 to 70 in good health and CMV-seronegative. Input material: PBMCs. The genes are TRBV19 and TRBJ2-1; tentative D call: TRBD2 (6 bases). This chain's CDR3 is CAGSAGMKLRGVRYEQFF. CDR3 bases: TGTGCCGGGTCGGCGGGGATGAAATTGCGGGGAGTTAGGTATGAGCAGTTCTTC. The entire variable domain, with the rest obtained from reference TRBV19 and TRBJ2-1, is as follows: DGGITQSPKYLFRKEGQNVTLSCEQNLNHDAMYWYRQDPGQGLRLIYYSQIVNDFQKGDIAEGYSVSREKKESFPLTVTSAQKNPTAFYLCAGSAGMKLRGVRYEQFFGPGTRLTVL.